What follows is one TCR beta chain and its context. This entry belongs to a study of blood T cell repertoires in COVID-19. Study as a whole: Both acute and convalescent COVID-19 samples were obtained from the United States, Italy and Spain. The analysed material was cDNA or gDNA that came from T cells, B-cell-depleted T cells, or PBMCs.

Clones were sequenced by immunoSEQ multiplex PCR, and TCRdb holds only the in-frame ones, with some missing. The profile covers around 83,000 clones, with roughly 84% appearing a single time and about 14% taken by the ten largest. Trimming removed 3 bases from V and 3 bases from J, with 11 bases in between. CDR3 length: 14 amino acids. Germline V gene sequence: CDR1 KGHSH, CDR2 LQKENI. This sequence joins TRBV18 and TRBJ2-5; possibly TRBD1 for D (7 bases). This sequence was found in a woman between 65 and 79 years old with acute or convalescent COVID-19. Sequences were obtained from peripheral blood. The CDR3 sequence is CASSPLRGEETQYF. The CDR3, as DNA: TGTGCCAGCTCACCGCTCAGGGGGGAAGAGACCCAGTACTTC. Combining the CDR3 with reference TRBV18 and TRBJ2-5 gives the whole variable domain NAGVMQNPRHLVRRRGQEARLRCSPMKGHSHVYWYRQLPEEGLKFMVYLQKENIIDESGMPKERFSAEFPKEGPSILRIQQVVRGDSAAYFCASSPLRGEETQYFGPGTRLLVL.